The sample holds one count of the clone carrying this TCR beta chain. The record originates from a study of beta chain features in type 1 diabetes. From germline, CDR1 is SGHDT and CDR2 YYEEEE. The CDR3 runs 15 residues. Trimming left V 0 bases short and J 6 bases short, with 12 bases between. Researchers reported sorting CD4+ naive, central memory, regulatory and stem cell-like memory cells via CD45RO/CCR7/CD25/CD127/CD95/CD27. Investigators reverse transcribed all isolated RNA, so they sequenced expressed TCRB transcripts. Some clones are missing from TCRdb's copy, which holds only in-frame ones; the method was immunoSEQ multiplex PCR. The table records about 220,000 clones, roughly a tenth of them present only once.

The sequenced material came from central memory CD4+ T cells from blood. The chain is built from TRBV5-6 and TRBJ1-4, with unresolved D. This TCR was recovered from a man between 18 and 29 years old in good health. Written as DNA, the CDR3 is TGTGCCAGCAGCTTGGGGCCAACCGGGGATGAAAAACTGTTTTTT. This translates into CASSLGPTGDEKLFF.